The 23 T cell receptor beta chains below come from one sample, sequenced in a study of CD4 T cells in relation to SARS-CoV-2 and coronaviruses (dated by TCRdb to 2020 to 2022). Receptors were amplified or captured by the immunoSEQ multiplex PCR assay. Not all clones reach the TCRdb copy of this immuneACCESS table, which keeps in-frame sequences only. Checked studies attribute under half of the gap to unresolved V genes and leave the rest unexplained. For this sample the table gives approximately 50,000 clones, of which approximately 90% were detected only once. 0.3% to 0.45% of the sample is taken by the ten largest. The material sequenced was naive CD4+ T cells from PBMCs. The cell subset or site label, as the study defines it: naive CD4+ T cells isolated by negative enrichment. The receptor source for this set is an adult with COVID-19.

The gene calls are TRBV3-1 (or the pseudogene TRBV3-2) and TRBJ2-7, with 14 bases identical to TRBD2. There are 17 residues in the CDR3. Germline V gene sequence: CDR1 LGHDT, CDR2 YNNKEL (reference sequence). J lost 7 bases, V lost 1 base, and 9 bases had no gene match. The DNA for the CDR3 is TGTGCCAGCAGCCAAGTTTCGGGACTAGCGGGAGTTGGTGAGCAGTACTTC. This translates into CASSQVSGLAGVGEQYF.

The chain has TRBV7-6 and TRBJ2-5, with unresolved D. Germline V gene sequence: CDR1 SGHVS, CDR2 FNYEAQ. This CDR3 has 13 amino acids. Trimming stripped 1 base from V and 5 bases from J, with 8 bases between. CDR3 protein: CASSLVRRETQYF. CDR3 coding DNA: TGTGCCAGCAGCTTAGTTAGGCGGGAGACCCAGTACTTC.

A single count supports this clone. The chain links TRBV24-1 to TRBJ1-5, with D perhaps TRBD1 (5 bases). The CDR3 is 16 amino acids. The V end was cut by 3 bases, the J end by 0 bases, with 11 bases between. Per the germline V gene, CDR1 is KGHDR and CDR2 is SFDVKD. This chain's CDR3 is CATSDIDSNSNQPQHF. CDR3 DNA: TGTGCCACCAGTGATATAGACAGCAATAGCAATCAGCCCCAGCATTTT.

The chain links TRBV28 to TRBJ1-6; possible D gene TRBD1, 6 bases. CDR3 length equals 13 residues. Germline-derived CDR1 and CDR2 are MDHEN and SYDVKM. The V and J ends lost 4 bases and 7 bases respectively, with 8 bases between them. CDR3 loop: CASSYRDNSPLHF. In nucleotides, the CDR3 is TGTGCCAGCAGTTACAGGGACAATTCACCCCTCCACTTT.

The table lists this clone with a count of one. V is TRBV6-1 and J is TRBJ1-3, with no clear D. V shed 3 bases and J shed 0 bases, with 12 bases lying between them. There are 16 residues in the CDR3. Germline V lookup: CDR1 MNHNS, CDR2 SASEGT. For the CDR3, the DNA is TGTGCCAGCAGTGACCCGGCAGGACCCTCTGGAAACACCATATATTTT. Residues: CASSDPAGPSGNTIYF.

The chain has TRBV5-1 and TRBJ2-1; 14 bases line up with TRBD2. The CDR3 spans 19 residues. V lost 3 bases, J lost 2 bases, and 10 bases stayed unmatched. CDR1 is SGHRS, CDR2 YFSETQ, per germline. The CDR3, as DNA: TGCGCCAGCAGCTGGAGACCGGGACTAGCGGGAGCAGCCTACAATGAGCAGTTCTTC. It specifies CASSWRPGLAGAAYNEQFF. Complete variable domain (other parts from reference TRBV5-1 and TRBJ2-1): KAGVTQTPRYLIKTRGQQVTLSCSPISGHRSVSWYQQTPGQGLQFLFEYFSETQRNKGNFPGRFSGRQFSNSRSEMNVSTLELGDSALYLCASSWRPGLAGAAYNEQFFGPGTRLTVL.

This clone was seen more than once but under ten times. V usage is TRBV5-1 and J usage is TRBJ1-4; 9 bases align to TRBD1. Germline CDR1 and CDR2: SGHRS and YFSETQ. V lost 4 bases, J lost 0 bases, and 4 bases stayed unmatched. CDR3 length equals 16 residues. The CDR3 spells CASSPGQGATNEKLFF. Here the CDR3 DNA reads TGCGCCAGCAGCCCGGGACAGGGTGCAACTAATGAAAAACTGTTTTTT.

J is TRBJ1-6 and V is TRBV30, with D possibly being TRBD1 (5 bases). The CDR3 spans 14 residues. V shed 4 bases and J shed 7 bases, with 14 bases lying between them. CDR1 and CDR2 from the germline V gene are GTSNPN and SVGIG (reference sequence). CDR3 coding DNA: TGTGCCTGGAATCTTTGGGGCGACAATTCACCCCTCCACTTT. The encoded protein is CAWNLWGDNSPLHF. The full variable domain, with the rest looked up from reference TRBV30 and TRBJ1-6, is SQTIHQWPATLVQPVGSPLSLECTVEGTSNPNLYWYRQAAGRGLQLLFYSVGIGQISSEVPQNLSASRPQDRQFILSSKKLLLSDSGFYLCAWNLWGDNSPLHFGNGTRLTVT.

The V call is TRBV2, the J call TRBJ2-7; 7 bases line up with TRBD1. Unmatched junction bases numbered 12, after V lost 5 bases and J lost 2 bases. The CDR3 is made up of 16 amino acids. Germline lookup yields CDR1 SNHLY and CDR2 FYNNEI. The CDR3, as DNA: TGTGCCAGCAGTCATATCTCGACAGGGCCGACCTACGAGCAGTACTTC. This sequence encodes CASSHISTGPTYEQYF.

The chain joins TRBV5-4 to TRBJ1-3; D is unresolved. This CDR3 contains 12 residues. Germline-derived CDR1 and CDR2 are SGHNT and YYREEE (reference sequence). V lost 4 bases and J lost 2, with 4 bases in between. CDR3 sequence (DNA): TGTGCCAGCAGCCGCGCTGGAAACACCATATATTTT. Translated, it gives CASSRAGNTIYF.

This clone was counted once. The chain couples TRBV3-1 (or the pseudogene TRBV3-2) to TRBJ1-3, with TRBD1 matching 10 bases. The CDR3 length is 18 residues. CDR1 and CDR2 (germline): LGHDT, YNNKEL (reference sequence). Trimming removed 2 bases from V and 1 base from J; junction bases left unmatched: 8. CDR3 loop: CASSQYRDRGSSGNTIYF. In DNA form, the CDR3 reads TGTGCCAGCAGCCAATACCGGGACAGGGGCAGTTCTGGAAACACCATATATTTT.

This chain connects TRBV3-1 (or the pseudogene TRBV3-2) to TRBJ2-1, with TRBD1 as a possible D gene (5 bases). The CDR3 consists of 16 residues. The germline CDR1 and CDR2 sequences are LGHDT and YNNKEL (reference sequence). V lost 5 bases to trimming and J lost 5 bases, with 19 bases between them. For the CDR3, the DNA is TGTGCCAGCAGCATAAGGGTGGGCAGGGCAAACAATGAGCAGTTCTTC. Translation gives CASSIRVGRANNEQFF.

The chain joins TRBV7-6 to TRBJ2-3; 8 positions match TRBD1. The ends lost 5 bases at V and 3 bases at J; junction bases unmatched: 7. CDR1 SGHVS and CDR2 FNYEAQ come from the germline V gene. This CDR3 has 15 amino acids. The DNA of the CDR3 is TGTGCCAGCAGCCCCGGACAGGGTTGGACAGATACGCAGTATTTT. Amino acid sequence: CASSPGQGWTDTQYF. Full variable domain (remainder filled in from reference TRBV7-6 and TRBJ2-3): GAGVSQSPRYKVTKRGQDVALRCDPISGHVSLYWYRQALGQGPEFLTYFNYEAQQDKSGLPNDRFSAERPEGSISTLTIQRTEQRDSAMYRCASSPGQGWTDTQYFGPGTRLTVL.

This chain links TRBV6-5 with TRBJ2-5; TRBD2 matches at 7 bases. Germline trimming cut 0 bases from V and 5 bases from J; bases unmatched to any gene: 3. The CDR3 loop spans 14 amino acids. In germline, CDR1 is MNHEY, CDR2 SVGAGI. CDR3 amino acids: CASSYSRGVETQYF. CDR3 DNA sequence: TGTGCCAGCAGTTACTCTCGGGGGGTGGAGACCCAGTACTTC.

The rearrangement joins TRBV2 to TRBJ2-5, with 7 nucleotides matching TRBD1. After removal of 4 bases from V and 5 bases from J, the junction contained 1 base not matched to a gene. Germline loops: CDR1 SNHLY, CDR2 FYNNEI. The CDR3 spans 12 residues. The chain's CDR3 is CASSGQGETQYF. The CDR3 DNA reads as TGTGCCAGCAGTGGACAGGGTGAGACCCAGTACTTC.

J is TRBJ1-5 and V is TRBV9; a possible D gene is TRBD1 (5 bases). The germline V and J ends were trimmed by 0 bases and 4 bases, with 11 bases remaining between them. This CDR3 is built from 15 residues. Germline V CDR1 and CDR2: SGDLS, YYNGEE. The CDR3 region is CASSVGDRLNQPQHF. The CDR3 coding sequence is TGTGCCAGCAGCGTAGGGGACCGACTAAATCAGCCCCAGCATTTT. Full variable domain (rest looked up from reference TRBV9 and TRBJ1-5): DSGVTQTPKHLITATGQRVTLRCSPRSGDLSVYWYQQSLDQGLQFLIQYYNGEERAKGNILERFSAQQFPDLHSELNLSSLELGDSALYFCASSVGDRLNQPQHFGDGTRLSIL.

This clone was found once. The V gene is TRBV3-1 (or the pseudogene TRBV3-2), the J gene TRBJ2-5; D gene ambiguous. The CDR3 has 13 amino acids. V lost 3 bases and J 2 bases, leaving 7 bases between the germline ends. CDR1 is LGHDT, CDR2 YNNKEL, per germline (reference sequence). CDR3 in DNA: TGTGCCAGCAGCCACGGACCGCAAGAGACCCAGTACTTC. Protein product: CASSHGPQETQYF.

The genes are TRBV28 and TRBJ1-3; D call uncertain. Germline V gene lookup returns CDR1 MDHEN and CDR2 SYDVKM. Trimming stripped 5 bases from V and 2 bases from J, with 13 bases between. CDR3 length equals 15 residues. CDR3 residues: CASSPTRTTGNTIYF. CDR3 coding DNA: TGTGCCAGCAGTCCGACACGGACTACTGGAAACACCATATATTTT.

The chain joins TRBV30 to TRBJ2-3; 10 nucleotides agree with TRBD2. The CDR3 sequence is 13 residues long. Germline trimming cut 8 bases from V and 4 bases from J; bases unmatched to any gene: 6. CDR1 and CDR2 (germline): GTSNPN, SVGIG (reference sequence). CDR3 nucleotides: TGTGCCGAGGATAGCGGGAGGTCAGATACGCAGTATTTT. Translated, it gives CAEDSGRSDTQYF.

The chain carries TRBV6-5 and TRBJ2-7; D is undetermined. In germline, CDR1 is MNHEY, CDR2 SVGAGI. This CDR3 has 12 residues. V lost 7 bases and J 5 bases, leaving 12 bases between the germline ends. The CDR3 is CASIQAWNEQYF. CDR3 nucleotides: TGTGCCAGCATACAAGCGTGGAACGAGCAGTACTTC.

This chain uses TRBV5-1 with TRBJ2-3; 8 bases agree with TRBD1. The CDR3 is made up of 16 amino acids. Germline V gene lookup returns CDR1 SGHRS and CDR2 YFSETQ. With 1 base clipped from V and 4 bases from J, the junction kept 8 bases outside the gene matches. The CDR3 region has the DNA TGCGCCAGCAGCTTGAAGCAGGGGGCGATCGCAGATACGCAGTATTTT. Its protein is CASSLKQGAIADTQYF. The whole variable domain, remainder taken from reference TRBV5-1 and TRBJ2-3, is KAGVTQTPRYLIKTRGQQVTLSCSPISGHRSVSWYQQTPGQGLQFLFEYFSETQRNKGNFPGRFSGRQFSNSRSEMNVSTLELGDSALYLCASSLKQGAIADTQYFGPGTRLTVL.

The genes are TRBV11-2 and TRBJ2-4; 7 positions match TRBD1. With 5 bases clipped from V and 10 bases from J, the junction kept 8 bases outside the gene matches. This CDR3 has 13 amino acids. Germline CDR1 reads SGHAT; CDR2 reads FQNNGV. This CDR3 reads CASSLTGDGIQYF. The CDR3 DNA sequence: TGTGCCAGCAGCCTCACAGGGGATGGGATTCAGTACTTC.

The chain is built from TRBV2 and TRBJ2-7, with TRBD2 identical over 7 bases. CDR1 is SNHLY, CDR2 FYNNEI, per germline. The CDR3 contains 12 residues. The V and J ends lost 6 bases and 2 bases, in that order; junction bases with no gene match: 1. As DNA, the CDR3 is TGTGCCAGCAGGCGGGAGACCTACGAGCAGTACTTC. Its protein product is CASRRETYEQYF.